This passage covers 13 T cell receptor beta chains from one sample sequenced in a study of beta chain features in type 1 diabetes. The entirety of the isolated RNA underwent reverse transcription, so expressed TCRB transcripts were sequenced. The protocol was immunoSEQ multiplex PCR, while the TCRdb copy is restricted to in-frame clones and leaves out a portion. The table has roughly 300,000 clones, about a tenth seen once. Their cognate antigens are unknown. General study findings and limits: Significant though moderate, a shortening of TCRB CDR3s appeared in all four CD4+ subsets of Type 1 diabetes patients.

The sample comprised central memory CD4+ T cells from blood. These receptors all stem from a man aged 25-45 years with type 1 diabetes.

The chain uses TRBV7-9 and TRBJ2-2, with D perhaps matching TRBD2 (6 bases). This CDR3 has 17 amino acids. Per the germline V gene, CDR1 is SEHNR and CDR2 is FQNEAQ (reference sequence). V was shortened by 1 base and J by 0 bases, with 12 bases between the two germline ends. The CDR3, as DNA: TGTGCCAGCAGCTTAGGTTCACCGGGGGCGAACACCGGGGAGCTGTTTTTT. Protein sequence: CASSLGSPGANTGELFF.

This clone occurred many times. The rearrangement joins TRBV29-1 to TRBJ2-5, with unresolved D. Looked up from germline, CDR1 is SQVTM and CDR2 is ANQGSEA. The germline V and J ends were trimmed by 3 bases and 4 bases, with 9 bases remaining between them. This CDR3 is 12 amino acids long. In DNA form, the CDR3 reads TGCAGCGTTGAGGTCCCGGGAGAGACCCAGTACTTC. It encodes CSVEVPGETQYF. Looking up the rest from reference TRBV29-1 and TRBJ2-5 gives the full variable domain: SAVISQKPSRDICQRGTSLTIQCQVDSQVTMMFWYRQQPGQSLTLIATANQGSEATYESGFVIDKFPISRPNLTFSTLTVSNMSPEDSSIYLCSVEVPGETQYFGPGTRLLVL.

At least ten counts were recorded for this clone. J is TRBJ2-5 and V is TRBV7-9; a weak D match, TRBD2 (5 bases). V lost 6 bases, J lost 4 bases, and 12 bases lay in between. The CDR3 has 13 residues. Per germline, CDR1 SEHNR and CDR2 FQNEAQ (reference sequence). The CDR3 loop is CASRTIDVETQYF. CDR3 in DNA: TGTGCCAGCAGGACTATCGACGTAGAGACCCAGTACTTC.

Concerning this clone itself: Within the sample, other DNA sequences also encode this same CDR3. V usage is TRBV6-5 and J usage is TRBJ2-5; the D gene is possibly TRBD1 (7 bases). The CDR3 has 13 amino acids. CDR1 is MNHEY, CDR2 SVGAGI, per germline. With 6 bases removed from V and 4 bases from J, the gap between germline ends came to 12 bases. This chain's CDR3 is CASRFQGGETQYF. The CDR3 DNA reads as TGTGCCAGCAGATTCCAGGGGGGAGAGACCCAGTACTTC.

The chain couples TRBV9 to TRBJ2-7, with D unresolved. Trimming removed 3 bases at V and 2 bases at J, with 12 bases between. From germline, CDR1 is SGDLS and CDR2 YYNGEE. The length of the CDR3 is 14 residues. CDR3 amino acids: CASSGALPPYEQYF. Written as DNA, the CDR3 is TGTGCCAGCAGCGGGGCCCTACCCCCCTACGAGCAGTACTTC. Drawing the rest from reference TRBV9 and TRBJ2-7, the complete variable domain is DSGVTQTPKHLITATGQRVTLRCSPRSGDLSVYWYQQSLDQGLQFLIQYYNGEERAKGNILERFSAQQFPDLHSELNLSSLELGDSALYFCASSGALPPYEQYFGPGTRLTVT.

The rearrangement joins TRBV6-6 to TRBJ2-5; D not resolved. CDR1 MNHNY and CDR2 SVGAGI come from the germline V gene (reference sequence). Trimming cost V 2 bases and J 10 bases, with 14 bases left between them. The CDR3 runs to 13 residues. The CDR3: CASSYEYEVHQYF. DNA of the CDR3: TGTGCCAGCAGTTACGAGTACGAAGTACACCAGTACTTC.

In its sample, this clone was seen many times. The chain combines TRBV18 with TRBJ2-3; 8 nucleotides line up with TRBD2. CDR1 KGHSH and CDR2 LQKENI come from the germline V gene. Unmatched junction bases numbered 3, after V lost 2 bases and J lost 2 bases. This CDR3 region has 15 residues. In DNA form, the CDR3 reads TGTGCCAGCTCACCAAGGCGGGGGGACACAGATACGCAGTATTTT. Amino acid sequence: CASSPRRGDTDTQYF.

In its sample, this clone was seen many times. The chain uses TRBV7-9 and TRBJ2-2, with D tentatively TRBD2 (7 bases). V was trimmed by 7 bases and J by 4 bases, leaving 16 bases between them. The CDR3 has 15 amino acids. Germline V lookup: CDR1 SEHNR, CDR2 FQNEAQ (reference sequence). The chain's CDR3 is CASTPQGGITGELFF. The CDR3 DNA follows: TGTGCCAGCACACCACAGGGAGGGATCACCGGGGAGCTGTTTTTT.

This clone has more than one count but fewer than ten. J is TRBJ1-6 and V is TRBV10-3; 8 nucleotides agree with TRBD1. The germline CDR1 and CDR2 sequences are ENHRY and SYGVKD. This CDR3 is 15 amino acids long. With 7 bases clipped from V and 8 bases from J, the junction kept 10 bases outside the gene matches. Written as DNA, the CDR3 is TGTGCCATCAACGACCCAGGGACAGGAGATTCACCCCTCCACTTT. Its protein product is CAINDPGTGDSPLHF.

Turning to this clone: This may arise from a read error, as a much more abundant clone is one base away. V gene TRBV7-2 combines with J gene TRBJ1-1; D is uncertain. The CDR3 runs 13 residues. CDR1 and CDR2 from the germline V gene are SGHTA and FQGNSA. V was pared by 2 bases and J by 0 bases, with 4 bases between. DNA for the CDR3: TGTGCCAGCAGCTTAAGGATGAACACTGAAGCTTTCTTT. Translation: CASSLRMNTEAFF.

A few counts support this clone. The sample has other DNA sequences that encode this CDR3 too. The chain employs TRBV18 and TRBJ2-3, with a weak D call TRBD1 (6 bases). Germline values: CDR1 KGHSH, CDR2 LQKENI. Trimming removed 3 bases from V and 0 bases from J, with 10 bases in between. There are 15 residues in the CDR3. The CDR3 region is CASSPSTGSTDTQYF. The CDR3 nucleotides are TGTGCCAGCTCACCCTCGACAGGTAGCACAGATACGCAGTATTTT.

The chain employs TRBV10-2 and TRBJ1-1; D unclear. This CDR3 has 13 residues. Germline CDR1 WSHSY, CDR2 SAAADI. Trimming left V 6 bases short and J 4 bases short, with 12 bases between. CDR3 residues: CASRLSAGTEAFF. For the CDR3, the DNA is TGCGCCAGCAGGCTTAGCGCAGGCACTGAAGCTTTCTTT.

This clone was seen only a few times. CDR3 residues: CASTPQGREETQYF. In DNA, the CDR3 is TGTGCCAGCACCCCACAGGGGAGGGAAGAGACCCAGTACTTC. The chain employs TRBV5-6 and TRBJ2-5; D is perhaps TRBD1 or TRBD2 (7 bases each). V lost 6 bases and J 3 bases, leaving 15 bases between the germline ends. The CDR3 contains 14 residues. Germline CDR1 SGHDT, CDR2 YYEEEE.